The rows below give T cell receptor beta chains drawn from one sample of a study of CD8+ T cells in alopecia areata. The data were produced by immunoSEQ multiplex PCR, yet TCRdb's version contains in-frame clones alone and is incomplete. Among some 200,000 clones listed, roughly 40% were seen once. The source material was CD4+ T cells sorted from blood, sampled at approximately week 36, from a patient treated with tofacitinib. The source of these receptors is a human donor with alopecia areata. Each CDR3 is given with its conserved first and last residue. The D gene is left open where the match is weak. Clone sizes are given selectively: once, few, many, or a class where the clone is expanded.

V,size,J,D,length,DNA,CDR3
TRBV7-2,-,TRBJ2-5,-,15,TGTGCCAGCAGCTTATCGGGTACAGACCAAGAGACCCAGTACTTC,CASSLSGTDQETQYF
TRBV15,-,TRBJ2-7,-,16,TGTGCCACCAGCAGAGATTTACGAGGGGCGAATGACGAGCAGTACTTC,CATSRDLRGANDEQYF
TRBV29-1,-,TRBJ1-1,-,14,TGCAGCGTTGAAGTCGGATCCGTGGGCACTGAAGCTTTCTTT,CSVEVGSVGTEAFF
TRBV6-5,few,TRBJ1-1,-,14,TGTGCCAGCAGACCCGGACTGTCGAGCACTGAAGCTTTCTTT,CASRPGLSSTEAFF
TRBV5-1,-,TRBJ2-7,-,15,TGCGCCAGCAGCTTGGGGGGCGCCCAGTCCTACGAGCAGTACTTC,CASSLGGAQSYEQYF
TRBV2,-,TRBJ2-3,-,14,TGTGCCAGCAGTGTAGCCTGGGGCACAGATACGCAGTATTTT,CASSVAWGTDTQYF
TRBV29-1,-,TRBJ2-1,TRBD2,13,TGCAGCGTCGGGACTAGCGGAGACAATGAGCAGTTCTTC,CSVGTSGDNEQFF
TRBV15,-,TRBJ1-2,TRBD1,16,TGTGCCACCAGCAGATGGGGACAGGCTGGGGATTATGGCTACACCTTC,CATSRWGQAGDYGYTF
TRBV6-1,-,TRBJ2-1,TRBD2,14,TGTGCCAGCAGTAGGAGCGGGAGTTCCGATGAGCAGTTCTTC,CASSRSGSSDEQFF
TRBV5-4,-,TRBJ1-2,-,13,TGTGCCAGCAGCCAACAGGTGGAAGGTGGCTACACCTTC,CASSQQVEGGYTF
TRBV15,once,TRBJ1-4,TRBD1,14,TGTGCCACCATTTCGGGACAGGAGGATGAAAAACTGTTTTTT,CATISGQEDEKLFF
TRBV6-5,-,TRBJ1-2,-,13,TGTGCCAGCTCGGGGCAAATGGGCTATGGCTACACCTTC,CASSGQMGYGYTF
TRBV9,once,TRBJ2-2,-,12,TGTGCCAGCAGCTTTTTATCGGGGGAGCTGTTTTTT,CASSFLSGELFF